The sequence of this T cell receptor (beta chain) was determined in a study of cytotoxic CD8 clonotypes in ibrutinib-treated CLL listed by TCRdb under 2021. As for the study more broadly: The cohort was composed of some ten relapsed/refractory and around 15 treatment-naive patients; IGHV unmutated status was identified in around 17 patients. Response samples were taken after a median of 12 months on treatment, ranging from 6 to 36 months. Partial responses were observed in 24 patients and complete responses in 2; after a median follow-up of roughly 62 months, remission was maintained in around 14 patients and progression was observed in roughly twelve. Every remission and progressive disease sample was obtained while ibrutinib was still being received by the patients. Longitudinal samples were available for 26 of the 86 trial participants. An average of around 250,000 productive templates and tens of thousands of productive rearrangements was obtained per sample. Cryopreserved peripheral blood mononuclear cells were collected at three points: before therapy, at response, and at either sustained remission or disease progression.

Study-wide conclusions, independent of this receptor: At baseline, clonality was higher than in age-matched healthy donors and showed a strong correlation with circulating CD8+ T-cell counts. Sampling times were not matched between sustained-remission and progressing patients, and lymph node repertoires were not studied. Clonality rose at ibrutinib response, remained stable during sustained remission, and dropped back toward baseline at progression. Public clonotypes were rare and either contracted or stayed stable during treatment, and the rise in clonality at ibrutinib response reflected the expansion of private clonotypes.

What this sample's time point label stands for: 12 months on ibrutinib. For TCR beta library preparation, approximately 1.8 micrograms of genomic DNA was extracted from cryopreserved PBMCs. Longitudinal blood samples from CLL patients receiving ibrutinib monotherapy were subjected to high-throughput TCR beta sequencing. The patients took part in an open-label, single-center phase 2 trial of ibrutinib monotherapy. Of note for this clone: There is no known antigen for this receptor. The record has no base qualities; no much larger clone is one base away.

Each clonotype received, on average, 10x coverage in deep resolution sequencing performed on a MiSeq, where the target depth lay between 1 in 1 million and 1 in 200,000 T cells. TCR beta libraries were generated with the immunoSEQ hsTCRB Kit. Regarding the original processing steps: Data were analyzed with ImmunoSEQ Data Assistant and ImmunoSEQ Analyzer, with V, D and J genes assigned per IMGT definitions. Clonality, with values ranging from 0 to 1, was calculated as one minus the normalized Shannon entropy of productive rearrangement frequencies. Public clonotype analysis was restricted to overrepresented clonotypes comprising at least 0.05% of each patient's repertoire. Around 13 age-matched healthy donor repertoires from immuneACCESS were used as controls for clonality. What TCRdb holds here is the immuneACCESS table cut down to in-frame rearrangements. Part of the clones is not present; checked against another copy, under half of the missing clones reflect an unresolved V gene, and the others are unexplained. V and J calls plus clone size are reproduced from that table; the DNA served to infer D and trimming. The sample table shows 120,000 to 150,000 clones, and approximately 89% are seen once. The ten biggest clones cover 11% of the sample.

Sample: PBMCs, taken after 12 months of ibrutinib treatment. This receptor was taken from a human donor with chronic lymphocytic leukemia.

The DNA sequence is TGTGCCAGCAGCGTCTCCCCCGGGGGGGGCGAGCAGTACTTC. This is translated as CASSVSPGGGEQYF. The chain employs TRBV11-3 and TRBJ2-7, with 8 central nucleotides matching TRBD2. The CDR3, cysteine through phenylalanine, is 14 amino acids long. The kept DNA is CDR3 alone, 42 bases in frame from the first base. From V the trimming removes 5 bases and from J it removes 6 bases, while the gene matches leave 9 bases of the junction unaccounted for. The germline V gene sets CDR1 to SGHNT and CDR2 to YENEEA.